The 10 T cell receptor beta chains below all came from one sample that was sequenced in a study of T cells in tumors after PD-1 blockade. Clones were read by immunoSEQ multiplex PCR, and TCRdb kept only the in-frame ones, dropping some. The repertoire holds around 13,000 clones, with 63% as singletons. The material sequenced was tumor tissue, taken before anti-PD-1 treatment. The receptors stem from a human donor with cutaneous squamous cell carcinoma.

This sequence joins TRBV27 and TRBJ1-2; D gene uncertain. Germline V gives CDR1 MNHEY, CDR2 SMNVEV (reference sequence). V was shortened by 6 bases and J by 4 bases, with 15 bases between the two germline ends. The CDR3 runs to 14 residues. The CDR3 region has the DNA TGTGCCAGCAGGCAACTCGGGGAGGCCTATGGCTACACCTTC. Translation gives CASRQLGEAYGYTF.

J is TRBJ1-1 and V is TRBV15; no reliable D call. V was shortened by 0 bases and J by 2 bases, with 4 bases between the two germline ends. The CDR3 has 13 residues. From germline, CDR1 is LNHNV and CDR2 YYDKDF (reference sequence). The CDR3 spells CATSRDVNTEAFF. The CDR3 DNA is TGTGCCACCAGCAGAGATGTAAACACTGAAGCTTTCTTT.

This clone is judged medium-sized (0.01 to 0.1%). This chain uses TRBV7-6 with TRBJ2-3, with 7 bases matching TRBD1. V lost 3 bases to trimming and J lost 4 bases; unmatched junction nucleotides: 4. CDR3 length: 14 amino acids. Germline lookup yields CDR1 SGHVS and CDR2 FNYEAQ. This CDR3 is CASSLRQGPDTQYF. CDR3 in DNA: TGTGCCAGCAGCTTGAGACAGGGCCCAGATACGCAGTATTTT.

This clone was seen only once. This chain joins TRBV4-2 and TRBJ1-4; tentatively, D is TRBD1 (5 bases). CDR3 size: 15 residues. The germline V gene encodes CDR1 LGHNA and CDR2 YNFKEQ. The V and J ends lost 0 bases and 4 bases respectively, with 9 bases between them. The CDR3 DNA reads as TGTGCCAGCAGCCAAGATTTACAGGTTAATGAAAAACTGTTTTTT. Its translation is CASSQDLQVNEKLFF.

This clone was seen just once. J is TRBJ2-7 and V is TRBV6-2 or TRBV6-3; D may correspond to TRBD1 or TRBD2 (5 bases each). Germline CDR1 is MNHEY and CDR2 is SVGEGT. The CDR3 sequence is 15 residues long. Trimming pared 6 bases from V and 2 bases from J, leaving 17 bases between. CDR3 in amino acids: CASSLSGTGTYEQYF. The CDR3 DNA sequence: TGTGCCAGCAGCTTATCCGGGACGGGGACCTACGAGCAGTACTTC.

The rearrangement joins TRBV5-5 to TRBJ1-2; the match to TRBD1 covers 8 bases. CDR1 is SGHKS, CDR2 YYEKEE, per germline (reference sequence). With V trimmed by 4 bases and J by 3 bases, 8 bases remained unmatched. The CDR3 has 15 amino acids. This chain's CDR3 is CASSIPQGADYGYTF. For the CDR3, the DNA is TGTGCCAGCAGCATCCCCCAGGGGGCGGACTATGGCTACACCTTC.

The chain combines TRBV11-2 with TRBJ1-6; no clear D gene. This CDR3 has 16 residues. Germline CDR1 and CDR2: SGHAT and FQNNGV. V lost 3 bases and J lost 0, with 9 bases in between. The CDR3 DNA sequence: TGTGCCAGCAGCTTCCAACATAACTCCTATAATTCACCCCTCCACTTT. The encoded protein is CASSFQHNSYNSPLHF. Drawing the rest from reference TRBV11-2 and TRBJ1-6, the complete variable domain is EAGVAQSPRYKIIEKRQSVAFWCNPISGHATLYWYQQILGQGPKLLIQFQNNGVVDDSQLPKDRFSAERLKGVDSTLKIQPAKLEDSAVYLCASSFQHNSYNSPLHFGNGTRLTVT.

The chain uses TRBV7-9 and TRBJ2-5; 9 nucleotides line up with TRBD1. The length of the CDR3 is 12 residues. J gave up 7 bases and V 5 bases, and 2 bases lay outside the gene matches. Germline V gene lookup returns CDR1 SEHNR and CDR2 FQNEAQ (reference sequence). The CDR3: CASSRQGGTQYF. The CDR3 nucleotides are TGTGCCAGCAGCCGACAGGGGGGGACCCAGTACTTC.

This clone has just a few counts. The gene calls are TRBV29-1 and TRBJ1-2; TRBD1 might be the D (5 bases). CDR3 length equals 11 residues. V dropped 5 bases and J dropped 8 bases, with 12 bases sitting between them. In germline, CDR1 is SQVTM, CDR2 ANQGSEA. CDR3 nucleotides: TGCAGCGTTCCGGGGGACGGGGGCTACACCTTC. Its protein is CSVPGDGGYTF.

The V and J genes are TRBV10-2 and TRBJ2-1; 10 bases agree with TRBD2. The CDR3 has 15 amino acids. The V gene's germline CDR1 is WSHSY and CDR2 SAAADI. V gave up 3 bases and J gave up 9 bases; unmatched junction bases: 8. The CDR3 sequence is CASSEQRGGPLEQFF. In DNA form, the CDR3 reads TGCGCCAGCAGTGAACAGCGGGGGGGGCCCCTTGAGCAGTTCTTC.